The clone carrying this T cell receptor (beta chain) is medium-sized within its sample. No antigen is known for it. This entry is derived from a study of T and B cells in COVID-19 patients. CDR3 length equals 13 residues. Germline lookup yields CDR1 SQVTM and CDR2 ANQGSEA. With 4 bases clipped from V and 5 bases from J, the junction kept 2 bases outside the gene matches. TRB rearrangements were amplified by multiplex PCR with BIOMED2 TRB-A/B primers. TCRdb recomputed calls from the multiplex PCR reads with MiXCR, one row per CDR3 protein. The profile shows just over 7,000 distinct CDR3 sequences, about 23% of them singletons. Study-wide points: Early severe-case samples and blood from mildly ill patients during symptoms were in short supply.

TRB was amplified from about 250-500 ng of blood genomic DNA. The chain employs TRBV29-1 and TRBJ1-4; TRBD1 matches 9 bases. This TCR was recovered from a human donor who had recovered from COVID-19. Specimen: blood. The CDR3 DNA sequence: TGCAGCGTTGGGGGACAGGGAAATGAAAAACTGTTTTTT. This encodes CSVGGQGNEKLFF.